The 24 T cell receptor beta chains listed next were all sequenced from one sample in a study of Ad26.COV2.S vaccination and SARS-CoV-2 variants. Assay used: immunoSEQ multiplex PCR; TCRdb lists only in-frame clones, some missing. Of about 350,000 clones listed, 80% to 90% are singletons. Stated treatment: 15 to 20 received Ad26.COV2.S at low or high dose, single or two shots; several received placebo; per-sample allocation not given. Material that was analyzed had been drawn on day 63 after the first vaccine or placebo injection. Sample: peripheral blood, taken in a trial of Ad26.COV2.S vaccine versus placebo. The receptors were sampled from a person between 18 and 65 years old who received the Ad26.COV2.S COVID-19 vaccine or a placebo.

A few counts support this clone. The chain is built from TRBV9 and TRBJ2-7; 7 nucleotides align to TRBD1. Trimming at V came to 3 bases and at J to 2 bases, leaving 5 bases not matched to a gene. The CDR3 consists of 14 residues. CDR1 and CDR2 from the germline V gene are SGDLS and YYNGEE. The CDR3 here is CASSAGQAAYEQYF. CDR3 nucleotides: TGTGCCAGCAGCGCCGGACAGGCCGCCTACGAGCAGTACTTC. The full variable domain, with the rest looked up from reference TRBV9 and TRBJ2-7, is DSGVTQTPKHLITATGQRVTLRCSPRSGDLSVYWYQQSLDQGLQFLIQYYNGEERAKGNILERFSAQQFPDLHSELNLSSLELGDSALYFCASSAGQAAYEQYFGPGTRLTVT.

The rearrangement uses TRBV7-2 and TRBJ2-5, with D possibly matching TRBD1 (6 bases). Trimming took off 5 bases at V and 2 bases at J, with 9 bases between the two ends. Germline loops: CDR1 SGHTA, CDR2 FQGNSA. The CDR3 spans 13 residues. As DNA, the CDR3 is TGTGCCAGCAGCCTGGACAGACAAGAGACCCAGTACTTC. Encoded protein: CASSLDRQETQYF.

This sequence joins TRBV29-1 and TRBJ1-2; D call uncertain. Trimming cost V 6 bases and J 5 bases, with 10 bases left between them. CDR1 SQVTM and CDR2 ANQGSEA come from the germline V gene. This CDR3 has 11 amino acids. The CDR3 loop reads CSVAPAYGYTF. The CDR3 DNA is TGCAGCGTGGCCCCTGCTTATGGCTACACCTTC.

The chain employs TRBV10-3 and TRBJ2-3, with TRBD2 matching 14 bases. The V segment lost 7 bases and the J segment 4 bases; nucleotides outside the gene matches: 7. CDR3 size: 16 residues. The germline gives CDR1 ENHRY, CDR2 SYGVKD. CDR3 nucleotide sequence: TGTGCCATCACTATGACTAGCGGGAGGGTTGCAGATACGCAGTATTTT. It yields the protein CAITMTSGRVADTQYF.

The chain recombines TRBV27 with TRBJ2-5, with 7 bases fitting TRBD2. Germline loops: CDR1 MNHEY, CDR2 SMNVEV (reference sequence). CDR3 size: 15 residues. The J segment lost 5 bases and the V segment lost 2 bases, leaving 8 bases of the junction unmatched. In DNA form, the CDR3 reads TGTGCCAGCAGTTTACGGGGGGTTTTTGGGGAGACCCAGTACTTC. This gives the protein CASSLRGVFGETQYF.

This rearrangement joins TRBV24-1 to TRBJ2-1, with no clear D. The germline gives CDR1 KGHDR, CDR2 SFDVKD. V lost 6 bases and J lost 0, with 8 bases in between. The CDR3 consists of 14 residues. The CDR3 region has the DNA TGTGCCACCAGTCTAGATTACTCCTACAATGAGCAGTTCTTC. This codes for CATSLDYSYNEQFF.

This clone was found a few times. The sample contains more than one DNA sequence encoding this CDR3. This rearrangement joins TRBV7-9 to TRBJ2-3; D is perhaps TRBD1 (6 bases). Per the germline V gene, CDR1 is SEHNR and CDR2 is FQNEAQ (reference sequence). V was pared by 1 base and J by 2 bases, with 10 bases between. The CDR3 is made up of 15 amino acids. CDR3 sequence (DNA): TGTGCCAGCAGCTTAGAAACAGGGTCCACAGATACGCAGTATTTT. It encodes CASSLETGSTDTQYF.

This chain uses TRBV7-2 with TRBJ1-3, with D possibly TRBD1 on 6 matching bases. Germline-derived CDR1 and CDR2 are SGHTA and FQGNSA. Trimming took off 4 bases at V and 3 bases at J, with 13 bases between the two ends. The CDR3 is 15 amino acids. In DNA form, the CDR3 reads TGTGCCAGCAGCTCGCAGGGGTTGTTTGGAAACACCATATATTTT. This sequence encodes CASSSQGLFGNTIYF.

This sequence joins TRBV19 and TRBJ1-2; no clear D gene. The germline CDR1 and CDR2 sequences are LNHDA and SQIVND (reference sequence). CDR3 size: 14 residues. The V end was cut by 5 bases, the J end by 2 bases, with 12 bases between. The CDR3 DNA sequence: TGTGCCAGTAGTCCCATGGCGGTGAACTATGGCTACACCTTC. Encoded protein: CASSPMAVNYGYTF.

V is TRBV27 and J is TRBJ1-1; 7 bases map to TRBD1. The V segment lost 7 bases and the J segment 0 bases; nucleotides outside the gene matches: 17. The germline CDR1 and CDR2 sequences are MNHEY and SMNVEV (reference sequence). CDR3 length: 18 amino acids. CDR3 coding DNA: TGTGCCAGCAATCCGGGACAGTTCACCCTGATCATGAACACTGAAGCTTTCTTT. Translated, it gives CASNPGQFTLIMNTEAFF.

The chain carries TRBV7-2 and TRBJ2-1, with a tentative D call TRBD2 (5 bases). Trimming stripped 0 bases from V and 5 bases from J, with 14 bases between. Germline V lookup: CDR1 SGHTA, CDR2 FQGNSA. CDR3 length: 16 residues. The CDR3: CASSLASSTQNNEQFF. CDR3 nucleotides: TGTGCCAGCAGCTTAGCTTCTAGCACCCAGAACAATGAGCAGTTCTTC.

The CDR3 sequence is CASGGSRETQYF. In DNA form, the CDR3 reads TGTGCCAGCGGTGGATCCCGCGAGACCCAGTACTTC. The rearrangement links TRBV2 to TRBJ2-5; D uncertain. CDR1 SNHLY and CDR2 FYNNEI come from the germline V gene. CDR3 size: 12 residues. Between the trimmed V and J ends, which lost 8 bases and 5 bases, there was a span of 12 bases.

The genes are TRBV7-8 and TRBJ2-2; possibly TRBD1 or TRBD2 for D (5 bases each). The CDR3 spans 19 residues. Germline CDR1 and CDR2: SGHVS and FQNEAQ. Trimming pared 0 bases from V and 6 bases from J, leaving 23 bases between. CDR3 coding DNA: TGTGCCAGCAGCTTAGCGGCCGGGACCCTGGGATACCAACCCGGGGAGCTGTTTTTT. This sequence encodes CASSLAAGTLGYQPGELFF. Filled out from reference TRBV7-8 and TRBJ2-2, the complete variable domain reads GAGVSQSPRYKVAKRGQDVALRCDPISGHVSLFWYQQALGQGPEFLTYFQNEAQLDKSGLPSDRFFAERPEGSVSTLKIQRTQQEDSAVYLCASSLAAGTLGYQPGELFFGEGSRLTVL.

This rearrangement joins TRBV4-1 to TRBJ1-6; D is undetermined. CDR1 is MGHRA, CDR2 YSYEKL, per germline. The CDR3 covers 14 residues. Trimming removed 4 bases from V and 10 bases from J, with 14 bases in between. Here the CDR3 DNA reads TGCGCCAGCAGCCCTAGACTAGAGTTATCACCCCTCCACTTT. Translating gives CASSPRLELSPLHF.

This clone has only a few counts. V usage is TRBV5-1 and J usage is TRBJ1-1; possible D gene TRBD1, 5 bases. This CDR3 region has 15 residues. Germline CDR1 reads SGHRS; CDR2 reads YFSETQ. Between the trimmed V and J ends, which lost 0 bases and 0 bases, there was a span of 9 bases. The CDR3 spells CASSLEGVVNTEAFF. The CDR3 region has the DNA TGCGCCAGCAGCTTGGAAGGGGTGGTGAACACTGAAGCTTTCTTT.

J is TRBJ1-1 and V is TRBV3-1 (or the pseudogene TRBV3-2); tentative D call: TRBD1 (5 bases). The CDR3 consists of 16 residues. Germline V gene sequence: CDR1 LGHDT, CDR2 YNNKEL (reference sequence). Trimming pared 6 bases from V and 8 bases from J, leaving 25 bases between. Written as DNA, the CDR3 is TGTGCCAGCAGAGGCCCTTGGGAGGGGCTTCGGTCAGAAGCTTTCTTT. It translates to CASRGPWEGLRSEAFF.

V gene TRBV11-2 combines with J gene TRBJ2-5; no clear D. V was trimmed by 5 bases and J by 5 bases, leaving 9 bases between them. The CDR3 covers 12 residues. Germline CDR1 is SGHAT and CDR2 is FQNNGV. CDR3 in amino acids: CASSPLGETQYF. CDR3 bases: TGTGCCAGCAGCCCCCTGGGGGAGACCCAGTACTTC.

The chain joins TRBV7-9 to TRBJ2-7; D may correspond to TRBD1 or TRBD2 (5 bases each). There are 14 residues in the CDR3. Germline-derived CDR1 and CDR2 are SEHNR and FQNEAQ (reference sequence). Trimming removed 2 bases from V and 3 bases from J, with 11 bases in between. CDR3 in DNA: TGTGCCAGCAGCTTACCGGGGACGGGCTACGAGCAGTACTTC. Protein sequence: CASSLPGTGYEQYF.

The chain uses TRBV5-4 and TRBJ1-1; D is unresolved. The CDR3 is 15 amino acids. CDR1 is SGHNT and CDR2 is YYREEE in the germline V gene (reference sequence). V lost 5 bases to trimming and J lost 3 bases, with 17 bases between them. DNA of the CDR3: TGTGCCAGCAGTTTTAAGACCTTTAAGGACACTGAAGCTTTCTTT. This translates into CASSFKTFKDTEAFF.

This chain connects TRBV6-2 or TRBV6-3 to TRBJ2-3; 8 nucleotides agree with TRBD2. V lost 4 bases and J lost 2; bases outside the gene matches: 5. This CDR3 has 15 residues. Per the germline V gene, CDR1 is MNHEY and CDR2 is SVGEGT. The CDR3 region is CASSWVAGSTDTQYF. The DNA for the CDR3 is TGTGCCAGCAGTTGGGTAGCGGGGTCCACAGATACGCAGTATTTT.

The chain joins TRBV6-6 to TRBJ2-5; 9 bases are shared with TRBD1. The J segment lost 5 bases and the V segment lost 6 bases, leaving 25 bases of the junction unmatched. Per germline, CDR1 MNHNY and CDR2 SVGAGI (reference sequence). This CDR3 contains 20 residues. CDR3 bases: TGTGCCAGCAGCCCCCTCCCAATCCCCACCGATACAGGGGGCAGCGAGACCCAGTACTTC. This encodes CASSPLPIPTDTGGSETQYF.

J is TRBJ2-5 and V is TRBV18, with D possibly being TRBD1 (6 bases). Germline CDR1 reads KGHSH; CDR2 reads LQKENI. The CDR3 extends over 16 amino acids. V was pared by 0 bases and J by 1 base, with 12 bases between. The CDR3 loop is CASSPPRAGVQETQYF. For the CDR3, the DNA is TGTGCCAGCTCACCACCGAGGGCAGGGGTCCAAGAGACCCAGTACTTC. Looking up the rest from reference TRBV18 and TRBJ2-5 gives the full variable domain: NAGVMQNPRHLVRRRGQEARLRCSPMKGHSHVYWYRQLPEEGLKFMVYLQKENIIDESGMPKERFSAEFPKEGPSILRIQQVVRGDSAAYFCASSPPRAGVQETQYFGPGTRLLVL.

The V and J genes are TRBV7-9 and TRBJ1-4; D gene unclear. Germline V gene data show CDR1 as SEHNR and CDR2 as FQNEAQ (reference sequence). The CDR3 spans 17 residues. The ends were cut back, 1 base at V and 0 bases at J, with 12 bases in the middle. Written as DNA, the CDR3 is TGTGCCAGCAGCTTAGTGTCTGATCCTGCAACTAATGAAAAACTGTTTTTT. The encoded protein is CASSLVSDPATNEKLFF.

The V call is TRBV28, the J call TRBJ2-1; the D is unclear. CDR3 length: 14 residues. The V end was cut by 1 base, the J end by 7 bases, with 11 bases between. Germline loops: CDR1 MDHEN, CDR2 SYDVKM. CDR3 DNA sequence: TGTGCCAGCAGTTTATTTGCTAGTTCGAATGAGCAGTTCTTC. Its translation: CASSLFASSNEQFF.